Each of the 28 T cell receptor delta chains below was sequenced from the same sample in a study of DNA immune sequencing with unique molecular identifiers. All 8 TRDV and 4 TRDJ genes were targeted in 32-plex amplification of genomic DNA. The library had 12-nucleotide UMIs introduced over 3 barcoding cycles, then a second adapter PCR. TCRdb re-called the multiplex PCR reads via CATT. The table lists about 780 delta-chain clones, 26% of them singletons, with 45% in the top ten. Sequencing used gamma-delta T cells enriched from blood buffy coat, or unenriched PBMCs (not recorded which). These receptors were obtained from a human donor in good health.

With respect to this clone: Only one base separates this from a far larger clonotype, so it likely reflects a read error. Other DNA sequences from this sample encode an identical CDR3 as well. The genes are TRDV2 and TRDJ1; 8 bases map to TRDD3. Trimming removed 0 bases from V and 0 bases from J; junction bases left unmatched: 17. Germline V CDR1 and CDR2: GEAIGNYY, EKD. This CDR3 contains 20 residues. This chain's CDR3 is CACDTLRVSGGHEYTDKLIF. CDR3 nucleotide sequence: TGTGCCTGTGACACCCTGAGGGTATCTGGGGGACACGAGTACACCGATAAACTCATCTTT.

This clone appeared a few times. With a far larger clone one base away, a read error is the likely cause. Other DNA sequences in the sample encode the same CDR3. The V call is TRDV2, the J call TRDJ1; the match to TRDD3 covers 8 bases. The V segment lost 7 bases and the J segment 0 bases; nucleotides outside the gene matches: 12. The length of the CDR3 is 16 residues. Looked up from germline, CDR1 is GEAIGNYY and CDR2 is EKD. The CDR3 DNA reads as TGTGCCTGCGATCCCTTACTGGGGGTCGACACCGATAAACTCATCTTT. Its protein is CACDPLLGVDTDKLIF.

This clone ranks as medium-sized (0.01 to 0.1%). This chain joins TRDV1 and TRDJ4; a possible D gene is TRDD3 (5 bases). Germline loops: CDR1 TSWWSYY, CDR2 QGS. The CDR3 contains 18 residues. The germline V and J ends were trimmed by 3 bases and 0 bases, with 23 bases remaining between them. DNA for the CDR3: TGTGCTCTTGGGGAGGGTCCTTTCCCGGGGGGCTCTACCAGACCCCTGATCTTT. Amino acid sequence: CALGEGPFPGGSTRPLIF.

This clone is labeled as large. The V gene is TRDV2, the J gene TRDJ1; D is perhaps TRDD3 (9 bases). Trimming stripped 3 bases from V and 0 bases from J, with 37 bases between. Germline-derived CDR1 and CDR2 are GEAIGNYY and EKD. The CDR3 sequence is 23 residues long. Here the CDR3 reads CACDPLTDRSSYPTGGDTDKLIF. CDR3 bases: TGTGCCTGTGACCCTCTTACTGACCGCTCTTCCTACCCTACTGGGGGAGACACCGATAAACTCATCTTT.

This clone has more than one count but fewer than ten. The TCRdb protein, from a much larger clone, departs from this DNA's translation at residue 10, likely by read error; the protein shown derives from the DNA. This chain links TRDV2 with TRDJ1, with 11 bases matching TRDD3. The CDR3 runs 15 residues. The germline CDR1 and CDR2 sequences are GEAIGNYY and EKD. V lost 5 bases and J lost 4; bases outside the gene matches: 8. CDR3 sequence: CACAQLGDRYDKLIF. In DNA, the CDR3 is TGTGCCTGTGCCCAACTGGGGGATAGGTACGATAAACTCATCTTT.

The rearrangement uses TRDV2 and TRDJ1; maybe TRDD3 (5 bases). V lost 1 base, J lost 3 bases, and 20 bases lay in between. CDR3 length: 17 residues. Germline loops: CDR1 GEAIGNYY, CDR2 EKD. CDR3 sequence (DNA): TGTGCCTGTGACACTCTGAGTAAAGGGGAGGGTGCCGATAAACTCATCTTT. Protein product: CACDTLSKGEGADKLIF.

Remarks on this clone: TCRdb lists the protein of a much larger clone for this DNA, which differs at residue 5, so this is likely a read error; the protein given here is translated from the DNA itself. The chain recombines TRDV2 with TRDJ1; 9 bases agree with TRDD3. This CDR3 contains 17 residues. CDR1 is GEAIGNYY, CDR2 EKD, per germline. Trimming cost V 3 bases and J 0 bases; bases outside gene matches: 10. The CDR3 spells CACDALGDGKYTDKLIF. CDR3 nucleotides: TGTGCCTGTGACGCTCTGGGGGATGGAAAGTACACCGATAAACTCATCTTT.

With respect to this clone: It is likely a read error: a sequence one base away is far more abundant. This chain links TRDV2 with TRDJ1, with 8 bases matching TRDD3. Germline V gives CDR1 GEAIGNYY, CDR2 EKD. This CDR3 comprises 23 residues. The CDR3 protein is CACVTVPPALRPGTGGHTDKLIF. CDR3 nucleotides: TGTGCCTGTGTCACCGTACCCCCGGCTCTCAGACCGGGAACTGGGGGTCATACCGATAAACTCATCTTT.

This clone appeared a few times. A junction boundary mismatches the germline segment, possibly from a read error. This chain uses TRDV2 with TRDJ3; 13 nucleotides align to TRDD3. The length of the CDR3 is 20 residues. From germline, CDR1 is GEAIGNYY and CDR2 EKD. The CDR3 spells CACDMTGGYEVGWDTRQMIF. CDR3 sequence (DNA): TGTGCCTGTGACATGACTGGGGGATACGAAGTGGGATGGGACACCCGACAGATGATTTTC.

On this clone: A read error likely explains this, since a far larger clone differs by one base. The rearrangement uses TRAV38-2/DV8 and TRDJ1, with D possibly called TRDD2 or TRDD3 (9 bases each). There are 27 residues in the CDR3. The germline gives CDR1 TSESDYY, CDR2 QEAYKQQN. The CDR3 is CADRMGGPSYVPWEGIRQSPYTDKLIF. In DNA form, the CDR3 reads TGTGCTGATAGGATGGGGGGGCCTTCCTACGTTCCTTGGGAGGGGATACGCCAGAGTCCCTACACCGATAAACTCATCTTT.

A remark on this clone: Since a far larger clone is one base different, this is likely a read error. The chain links TRDV2 to TRDJ1, with 9 bases that match TRDD3. Per the germline V gene, CDR1 is GEAIGNYY and CDR2 is EKD. The CDR3 has 17 amino acids. CDR3 region: CACDTLGDGKYTHKLIF. CDR3 DNA: TGTGCCTGTGACACTCTGGGGGATGGAAAGTACACCCATAAACTCATCTTT.

This clone came up once. A far larger clone is a single base away, which makes a read error likely. The sample carries other DNA sequences with the same CDR3. The chain uses TRDV1 and TRDJ1; perhaps TRDD2 as D (7 bases). The CDR3 contains 23 residues. Between the trimmed V and J ends, which lost 3 bases and 0 bases, there was a span of 35 bases. Germline loops: CDR1 TSWWSYY, CDR2 QGS. In DNA form, the CDR3 reads TGTGCTCTTGGGGACCTACCAAGGACTTCCTATGTCCGGGGGGGGACGTACACCGATAAACTCATCTTT. This gives the protein CALGDLPRTSYVRGGTYTDKLIF.

This clone is categorized as large. Distinct nucleotide sequences in the sample also encode this CDR3. CDR3 DNA: TGTGCCTGTGACGCCCGTGGGATCTGGGACACCCGACAGATGTTTTTC. Translation gives CACDARGIWDTRQMFF. The rearrangement uses TRDV2 and TRDJ3; TRDD3 is a possible D gene (5 bases). This CDR3 has 16 residues. CDR1 GEAIGNYY and CDR2 EKD come from the germline V gene. Trimming took 3 bases from V and 3 from J, leaving 11 bases between them.

Notes on this clone: The protein given by TCRdb reflects a much larger clone and differs at residue 11 from this DNA's translation, likely from a read error; the protein shown is the DNA's translation. V is TRDV2 and J is TRDJ1, with 7 positions matching TRDD3. Germline V gene sequence: CDR1 GEAIGNYY, CDR2 EKD. The CDR3 runs 17 residues. V shed 0 bases and J 1 base; nucleotides not matched to a gene: 10. The CDR3 reads CACDTLVLGETTDKLIF. CDR3 nucleotide sequence: TGTGCCTGTGACACCCTCGTGTTGGGGGAGACCACCGATAAACTCATCTTT.

Points on this clone: The likely explanation is a read error, given a far larger clone one base away. Other DNA sequences within the sample encode an identical CDR3. The genes are TRDV2 and TRDJ1; D is unresolved. From germline, CDR1 is GEAIGNYY and CDR2 EKD. V was shortened by 0 bases and J by 1 base, with 11 bases between the two germline ends. The length of the CDR3 is 15 residues. The CDR3 spells CACDTVGGRTDKLIF. In DNA form, the CDR3 reads TGTGCCTGTGACACCGTCGGTGGTCGCACCGATAAACTCATCTTT.

Judged by abundance, this clone is large. The chain combines TRDV2 with TRDJ3; TRDD3 agrees at 13 bases. Germline assignment: CDR1 GEAIGNYY and CDR2 EKD. This CDR3 has 21 residues. Trimming took 5 bases from V and 0 from J; bases not matched to a gene: 12. Here the CDR3 DNA reads TGTGCCTGTGTTCTTACTGGGGGATACGATTCTGGCTCCTGGGACACCCGACAGATGTTTTTC. It is translated as CACVLTGGYDSGSWDTRQMFF.

This clone occurred a few times. A junction end diverges from the germline sequence, so it may reflect a read error. J is TRDJ1 and V is TRDV1, with D perhaps TRDD3 (5 bases). The CDR3 has 17 residues. Germline V gives CDR1 TSWWSYY, CDR2 QGS. The CDR3 region has the DNA TGTGCTCTTGGGGAACTAATGTCTGGGCGCGTATGCGATAGACTCATCTTT. Protein product: CALGELMSGRVCDRLIF.

On this clone: This is likely an artifact of a read error, given a far larger clone one base away. The chain employs TRDV2 and TRDJ1; 11 nucleotides line up with TRDD3. J was trimmed by 0 bases and V by 0 bases; bases with no gene match: 32. The germline V gene has CDR1 GEAIGNYY and CDR2 EKD. The CDR3 sequence is 26 residues long. The CDR3 bases are TGTGCCTGTGACACCGTAGTACCTACGAAATTTACTGGGGGATATGAAAAGACGGGGGACACCGATAAACTCATCTTT. It specifies CACDTVVPTKFTGGYEKTGDTDKLIF.

By its share, this clone is medium-sized (0.01 to 0.1%). This likely reflects a read error, since a far larger clone is one base away. The V gene is TRDV2, the J gene TRDJ1; 11 bases align to TRDD3. CDR1 is GEAIGNYY, CDR2 EKD, per germline. This CDR3 is 15 amino acids long. With V trimmed by 5 bases and J by 4 bases, 8 bases remained unmatched. The CDR3 is CACAQLGDMDDKLIF. The CDR3 region has the DNA TGTGCCTGTGCCCAACTGGGGGATATGGACGATAAACTCATCTTT.

This clone came up a few times. This likely stems from a read error, as it lies one base from a far larger clone. Other nucleotide sequences from this sample produce the same CDR3. This rearrangement joins TRDV2 to TRDJ1; D gene uncertain. The CDR3 totals 15 residues. Trimming removed 7 bases at V and 0 bases at J, with 17 bases between. Germline V gene lookup returns CDR1 GEAIGNYY and CDR2 EKD. The CDR3 reads CACDGVGANTDKLIF. The CDR3 DNA reads TGTGCCTGCGACGGCGTCGGTGCAAACACCGATAAACTCATCTTT.

Remarks on this clone: TCRdb's protein for this DNA is that of a much larger clone and differs from the translation at residue 12, likely a read error; the protein shown is the DNA translation. The rearrangement uses TRDV2 and TRDJ1, with 8 bases fitting TRDD3. With 0 bases clipped from V and 4 bases from J, the junction kept 12 bases outside the gene matches. The germline gives CDR1 GEAIGNYY, CDR2 EKD. The CDR3 spans 17 residues. CDR3 DNA sequence: TGTGCCTGTGACACCGTACTGGGGGTCCCGAGGGTCGATAAACTCATCTTT. This codes for CACDTVLGVPRVDKLIF.

Concerning this clone itself: Only one base separates this from a far larger clonotype, so it likely reflects a read error. The chain carries TRDV2 and TRDJ1; the match to TRDD3 covers 11 bases. The V and J ends lost 0 bases and 0 bases, in that order; junction bases with no gene match: 32. This CDR3 has 26 amino acids. The V gene's germline CDR1 is GEAIGNYY and CDR2 EKD. CDR3 residues: CACDTEVPTKFTGGYEKMGDTDKLIF. The CDR3 DNA sequence: TGTGCCTGTGACACCGAAGTACCTACGAAATTTACTGGGGGATATGAAAAGATGGGGGACACCGATAAACTCATCTTT.

V gene TRDV1 combines with J gene TRDJ1, with 8 bases identical to TRDD3. Germline CDR1 TSWWSYY, CDR2 QGS. This CDR3 has 18 residues. V gave up 2 bases and J gave up 0 bases; unmatched junction bases: 11. CDR3 sequence reads: CALGEFSLGEQYTDKLIF. CDR3 DNA: TGTGCTCTTGGGGAATTCTCTCTGGGGGAACAGTACACCGATAAACTCATCTTT.

A few counts support this clone. A much bigger clone sits one base away, suggesting this may be a read error. This chain connects TRDV2 to TRDJ1; the match to TRDD3 covers 8 bases. The junction had 13 bases not matched to a gene; V was cut back by 2 bases and J by 0 bases. There are 18 residues in the CDR3. CDR1 and CDR2 from the germline V gene are GEAIGNYY and EKD. Here the CDR3 DNA reads TGTGCCTGTGACATACTTCTGGGGGAAAGGAGGTACACCGATAAACTCATCTTT. Amino acid sequence: CACDILLGERRYTDKLIF.

This clone is large within its sample. V gene TRDV1 combines with J gene TRDJ1, with D hard to call. Germline V gives CDR1 TSWWSYY, CDR2 QGS. The CDR3 is 15 amino acids. With 0 bases removed from V and 0 bases from J, the gap between germline ends came to 8 bases. The CDR3 DNA reads TGTGCTCTTGGGGAACTAGTTGGTTACACCGATAAACTCATCTTT. Protein: CALGELVGYTDKLIF.

Points on this clone: A far larger clone is off by one base, so a read error is likely. Other nucleotide sequences from this sample produce the same CDR3. For the CDR3, the DNA is TGTGCCTGTGACACCCTTCTACGTACTGGGGGACCCTCCTGGGACACCCGTCAGATGTTTTTC. It translates to CACDTLLRTGGPSWDTRQMFF. The chain links TRDV2 to TRDJ3, with 9 positions matching TRDD3. Germline V gene sequence: CDR1 GEAIGNYY, CDR2 EKD. The CDR3 covers 21 residues.

Judged by abundance, this clone is medium-sized (0.01 to 0.1%). The gene calls are TRDV1 and TRDJ1, with D possibly being TRDD2 (5 bases). The CDR3 covers 15 residues. The germline V gene encodes CDR1 TSWWSYY and CDR2 QGS. Between the trimmed V and J ends, which lost 8 bases and 3 bases, there was a span of 19 bases. Written as DNA, the CDR3 is TGTGCTCTTAATCTTCCCCCTGTCAGGGCCGATAAACTCATCTTT. This codes for CALNLPPVRADKLIF.

This clone was recorded a few times. This likely stems from a read error, as it lies one base from a far larger clone. V is TRDV2 and J is TRDJ1, with 9 bases aligning to TRDD3. The CDR3 is 20 amino acids. The ends lost 4 bases at V and 0 bases at J; junction bases unmatched: 20. The V gene's germline CDR1 is GEAIGNYY and CDR2 EKD. The CDR3 spells CACDSLGTGGYRTYTDKLIF. In DNA form, the CDR3 reads TGTGCCTGTGATAGCCTTGGTACGGGGGGATACCGTACTTACACCGATAAACTCATCTTT.